The present TCR beta chain was sequenced within a study of neurological immune-mediated disorders. This CDR3 contains 12 residues. CDR1 and CDR2 (germline): DFQATT, SNEGSKA (reference sequence). Worth noting for this clonotype: The antigen is not known.

General observations from the study: When the repertoires were sorted by phylogenetic grouping, those of 18 of 34 multiple sclerosis patients ended up in one related-CDR3 cluster, a possible signature.

TCRdb redid the calling of the 5' RACE reads with MiXCR, one entry per CDR3 protein. The data hold just over 95,000 distinct CDR3 sequences, with approximately 3.3% observed a single time. This chain joins TRBV20-1 and TRBJ1-1; D is unresolved. This clonotype was obtained from a woman younger than 35 with multiple sclerosis. Sample: PBMCs. DNA for the CDR3: TGCAGGGGTACGACACGGAACACTGAAGCTTTCTTT. Translating it yields CRGTTRNTEAFF.